This entry lists 32 T cell receptor beta chains sequenced from one sample in a study of blood T cell repertoires in COVID-19. The assay was immunoSEQ multiplex PCR, and TCRdb's table has in-frame clones only and misses some. The table lists 330,000 or so clones, 80% to 90% of them singletons, with approximately 9.3% in the top ten. Sequencing used peripheral blood. The receptor set was obtained from a man under 40 with COVID-19, enrolled during active disease.

The CDR3 sequence is CASKGYLNTEAFF. The CDR3 DNA sequence: TGTGCCAGCAAGGGGTACTTGAACACTGAAGCTTTCTTT. The chain is built from TRBV7-9 and TRBJ1-1; D might be TRBD1 (5 bases). Germline V gene lookup returns CDR1 SEHNR and CDR2 FQNEAQ (reference sequence). V shed 7 bases and J shed 0 bases, with 9 bases lying between them. CDR3 size: 13 residues.

The chain links TRBV4-3 to TRBJ2-1; 14 nucleotides line up with TRBD2. Germline CDR1 reads LGHNA; CDR2 reads YSLEER. This CDR3 has 21 amino acids. Trimming at V came to 3 bases and at J to 0 bases, leaving 13 bases not matched to a gene. The CDR3 loop is CASSQGGLAGVGQFSYNEQFF. Here the CDR3 DNA reads TGCGCCAGCAGCCAGGGGGGACTAGCGGGAGTAGGCCAATTCTCCTACAATGAGCAGTTCTTC.

This clone was seen a single time. The rearrangement joins TRBV28 to TRBJ2-7; D is possibly TRBD1 (5 bases). This CDR3 contains 16 residues. Germline loops: CDR1 MDHEN, CDR2 SYDVKM. The V gene lost 5 bases and the J gene lost 3 bases, with 20 bases spanning the gap. DNA of the CDR3: TGTGCCAGCAGTAAACCCCCGTGGCAGGGATACTACGAGCAGTACTTC. It codes for CASSKPPWQGYYEQYF.

The rearrangement links TRBV6-5 to TRBJ2-1; the match to TRBD2 covers 7 bases. The V segment lost 5 bases and the J segment 11 bases; nucleotides outside the gene matches: 9. Germline-derived CDR1 and CDR2 are MNHEY and SVGAGI. There are 13 residues in the CDR3. The CDR3 bases are TGTGCCAGCAGTCTACGACTAGCCGGTCAGCAGTTCTTC. Translation gives CASSLRLAGQQFF.

The chain uses TRBV27 and TRBJ2-1, with a possible D match to TRBD2 (5 bases). The V gene's germline CDR1 is MNHEY and CDR2 SMNVEV (reference sequence). The germline V and J ends were trimmed by 7 bases and 2 bases, with 9 bases remaining between them. The CDR3 consists of 13 residues. The CDR3 loop is CASKSGTYNEQFF. CDR3 nucleotides: TGTGCCAGCAAAAGCGGAACCTACAATGAGCAGTTCTTC.

In this sample, this clone turned up a few times. The genes are TRBV5-1 and TRBJ1-6; the D gene is possibly TRBD1 (6 bases). Germline assignment: CDR1 SGHRS and CDR2 YFSETQ. The CDR3 sequence is 18 residues long. V dropped 1 base and J dropped 4 bases, with 18 bases sitting between them. The CDR3 nucleotides are TGCGCCAGCAGCTTGAAACAGGGAAACACCCCTTATAATTCACCCCTCCACTTT. Encoded protein: CASSLKQGNTPYNSPLHF.

The chain is built from TRBV3-1 (or the pseudogene TRBV3-2) and TRBJ2-1; 9 positions match TRBD1. Germline values: CDR1 LGHDT, CDR2 YNNKEL (reference sequence). V gave up 5 bases and J gave up 8 bases; unmatched junction bases: 19. CDR3 length: 18 residues. The DNA for the CDR3 is TGTGCCAGCAGCTCATCCCGCACCGGGACAGGGAGGGGGGATGAGCAGTTCTTC. Amino acids: CASSSSRTGTGRGDEQFF.

This clone was counted a few times. This chain links TRBV7-9 with TRBJ1-1; 9 nucleotides line up with TRBD1. CDR1 is SEHNR and CDR2 is FQNEAQ in the germline V gene (reference sequence). The V and J ends lost 1 base and 4 bases, in that order; junction bases with no gene match: 10. This CDR3 spans 17 amino acids. CDR3 DNA: TGTGCCAGCAGCTTAGGGACAGGGGCCCGACGGGGCACTGAAGCTTTCTTT. This translates into CASSLGTGARRGTEAFF.

The chain has TRBV7-2 and TRBJ2-3; D gene ambiguous. With 1 base removed from V and 7 bases from J, the gap between germline ends came to 9 bases. The germline V gene encodes CDR1 SGHTA and CDR2 FQGNSA. The CDR3 extends over 13 amino acids. CDR3 loop: CASSLGLGNTQYF. The CDR3, as DNA: TGTGCCAGCAGCTTAGGGCTAGGTAATACGCAGTATTTT.

The chain uses TRBV4-2 and TRBJ1-2; 7 nucleotides agree with TRBD1. The CDR3 is made up of 16 amino acids. V dropped 4 bases and J dropped 1; count of bases not matched to a gene: 9. The germline CDR1 and CDR2 sequences are LGHNA and YNFKEQ. CDR3 nucleotides: TGTGCCAGCAGCCGGGGGGACCAGGGGGGTAACTATGGCTACACCTTC. It is translated as CASSRGDQGGNYGYTF.

About this clone: Compared with germline, one end of the junction differs, possibly owing to a read error. The chain recombines TRBV7-8 with TRBJ2-7, with TRBD1 identical over 10 bases. The CDR3 consists of 14 residues. CDR1 SGHVS and CDR2 FQNEAQ come from the germline V gene. The CDR3 loop reads CASSPGDRGYTVKF. Written as DNA, the CDR3 is TGTGCCAGCAGCCCAGGGGACAGGGGTTATACGGTGAAGTTC.

This chain connects TRBV29-1 to TRBJ2-1; maybe TRBD2 (6 bases). The CDR3 has 13 residues. Germline V lookup: CDR1 SQVTM, CDR2 ANQGSEA. Trimming left V 7 bases short and J 7 bases short, with 17 bases between. The CDR3 reads CSGTLAPTNEQFF. The CDR3 bases are TGCAGCGGCACACTAGCCCCCACGAATGAGCAGTTCTTC.

V usage is TRBV4-3 and J usage is TRBJ1-2; D is possibly TRBD1 (6 bases). Deletions cut 4 bases from V and 6 bases from J, with 21 bases between. CDR1 LGHNA and CDR2 YSLEER come from the germline V gene. The CDR3 extends over 16 amino acids. For the CDR3, the DNA is TGCGCCAGCAGCCGAGGAGGGGGGGTTGGGAAACATGGCTACACCTTC. Translating it yields CASSRGGGVGKHGYTF.

This chain joins TRBV2 and TRBJ2-5, with D tentatively TRBD2 (6 bases). Germline loops: CDR1 SNHLY, CDR2 FYNNEI. The CDR3 length is 15 residues. V was pared by 8 bases and J by 2 bases, with 18 bases between. CDR3 bases: TGTGCCAGCTCGAGGGACCTAGGGAGGCAAGAGACCCAGTACTTC. The encoded protein is CASSRDLGRQETQYF.

The chain is built from TRBV13 and TRBJ2-5; 7 nucleotides agree with TRBD2. With V trimmed by 7 bases and J by 1 base, 9 bases remained unmatched. This CDR3 spans 15 amino acids. CDR1 and CDR2 from the germline V gene are PRHDT and FYEKMQ (reference sequence). CDR3 sequence reads: CASIYHGGGQETQYF. CDR3 bases: TGTGCCAGCATCTACCATGGGGGGGGCCAAGAGACCCAGTACTTC.

This clone was seen a single time. The CDR3 nucleotides read TGTGCCTCATCTAGCGGGGGGCCTTTACCCTACGAGCAGTACTTC. The encoded protein is CASSSGGPLPYEQYF. The V and J genes are TRBV2 and TRBJ2-7; 11 bases map to TRBD2. The V and J ends lost 11 bases and 2 bases, in that order; junction bases with no gene match: 11. This CDR3 region has 15 residues. CDR1 and CDR2 from the germline V gene are SNHLY and FYNNEI.

V and J are TRBV7-8 and TRBJ2-2; D is undetermined. V lost 0 bases, J lost 2 bases, and 16 bases lay in between. Germline lookup yields CDR1 SGHVS and CDR2 FQNEAQ. The CDR3 has 18 residues. As DNA, the CDR3 is TGTGCCAGCAGCTTAGCATTGGGTTGGGCAGGCAACACCGGGGAGCTGTTTTTT. Translating gives CASSLALGWAGNTGELFF.

The genes are TRBV13 and TRBJ1-6; D uncertain. This CDR3 comprises 15 residues. V shed 5 bases and J shed 3 bases, with 11 bases lying between them. Germline lookup yields CDR1 PRHDT and CDR2 FYEKMQ (reference sequence). Here the CDR3 DNA reads TGTGCCAGCAGCAGAACGGAGGACTATAATTCACCCCTCCACTTT. It encodes CASSRTEDYNSPLHF.

CDR3 DNA: TGCGCCAGCAGCCAAGAGGAGGGACAGAATTACGAGCAGTACTTC. It encodes CASSQEEGQNYEQYF. The chain has TRBV4-3 and TRBJ2-7, with D perhaps matching TRBD1 (7 bases). Trimming removed 0 bases at V and 4 bases at J, with 13 bases between. In germline, CDR1 is LGHNA, CDR2 YSLEER. The CDR3 is made up of 15 amino acids.

The gene calls are TRBV29-1 and TRBJ2-1, with D tentatively TRBD1 (6 bases). There are 14 residues in the CDR3. V was cut by 1 base and J by 8 bases, with 15 bases left in between. Per the germline V gene, CDR1 is SQVTM and CDR2 is ANQGSEA. CDR3 DNA: TGCAGCGTTGAAGGGGGACACCTTTTGTATGAGCAGTTCTTC. It yields the protein CSVEGGHLLYEQFF.

This rearrangement joins TRBV2 to TRBJ1-1; D is unresolved. The CDR3 covers 9 residues. Germline-derived CDR1 and CDR2 are SNHLY and FYNNEI. Trimming cost V 7 bases and J 10 bases, with 7 bases left between them. CDR3 DNA: TGTGCCAGCAATCCCATAGCTTTCTTT. This gives the protein CASNPIAFF.

CDR3 coding DNA: TGTGCCAGCAGCCGTTCTGGAAACACCATATATTTT. It yields the protein CASSRSGNTIYF. The V gene is TRBV7-2, the J gene TRBJ1-3; D is undetermined. Per germline, CDR1 SGHTA and CDR2 FQGNSA. V was clipped by 5 bases and J by 1 base, with 3 bases between them. This CDR3 contains 12 residues.

V usage is TRBV4-3 and J usage is TRBJ2-1, with D tentatively TRBD2 (5 bases). The V end was cut by 4 bases, the J end by 1 base, with 11 bases between. Germline assignment: CDR1 LGHNA and CDR2 YSLEER. The CDR3 sequence is 15 residues long. The CDR3 DNA is TGCGCCAGCAGCCGAGGACTGGAGTCCTACAATGAGCAGTTCTTC. This translates into CASSRGLESYNEQFF.

The rearrangement uses TRBV27 and TRBJ1-3, with D perhaps TRBD1 (5 bases). Looked up from germline, CDR1 is MNHEY and CDR2 is SMNVEV (reference sequence). The CDR3 is made up of 13 amino acids. Trimming removed 6 bases from V and 9 bases from J, with 15 bases in between. The DNA of the CDR3 is TGTGCCAGCAGGAGGGAGGGGAGATCCACCATATATTTT. This gives the protein CASRREGRSTIYF.

J is TRBJ1-4 and V is TRBV5-1, with D maybe TRBD1 (5 bases). This CDR3 has 15 residues. V was pared by 1 base and J by 7 bases, with 14 bases between. Per germline, CDR1 SGHRS and CDR2 YFSETQ. The CDR3 DNA is TGCGCCAGCAGCTTGCGGCAGGGCGTTGGTGAAAAACTGTTTTTT. This sequence encodes CASSLRQGVGEKLFF. Drawing the rest from reference TRBV5-1 and TRBJ1-4, the complete variable domain is KAGVTQTPRYLIKTRGQQVTLSCSPISGHRSVSWYQQTPGQGLQFLFEYFSETQRNKGNFPGRFSGRQFSNSRSEMNVSTLELGDSALYLCASSLRQGVGEKLFFGSGTQLSVL.

The rearrangement joins TRBV6-6 to TRBJ1-2; a possible D gene is TRBD1 (6 bases). The CDR3 is 16 amino acids. Germline V gene data show CDR1 as MNHNY and CDR2 as SVGAGI (reference sequence). Trimming left V 7 bases short and J 6 bases short, with 24 bases between. The CDR3 DNA sequence: TGTGCCAGCACCGACCGGCCTACAGGGCAGTTCCATGGCTACACCTTC. This sequence encodes CASTDRPTGQFHGYTF.

The chain couples TRBV2 to TRBJ2-7, with 9 bases that match TRBD1. The CDR3 consists of 13 residues. From germline, CDR1 is SNHLY and CDR2 FYNNEI. Losses at the gene ends were 6 bases for V and 4 bases for J; bases not matched to a gene: 4. CDR3 sequence: CASRGQGRYEQYF. The DNA of the CDR3 is TGTGCCAGCAGGGGACAGGGCAGATACGAGCAGTACTTC.

This clone was seen only a few times. The chain has TRBV16 and TRBJ1-2, with 7 bases matching TRBD1. The CDR3 sequence is 15 residues long. In germline, CDR1 is KGHSY, CDR2 FQNENV. Trimming took 8 bases from V and 2 from J; bases not matched to a gene: 11. In DNA, the CDR3 is TGTGCCAGCGGTGGACAGGAGAGATGGAACTATGGCTACACCTTC. This codes for CASGGQERWNYGYTF.

This clone appeared once. CDR3 sequence: CASGYREGTEAFF. Written as DNA, the CDR3 is TGCGCCAGCGGCTACAGGGAGGGCACTGAAGCTTTCTTT. The genes are TRBV23-1 and TRBJ1-1; possibly TRBD1 for D (6 bases). TRBV23-1 is an open reading frame whose function is uncertain. Trimming took off 8 bases at V and 4 bases at J, with 14 bases between the two ends. This CDR3 is built from 13 residues.

The chain carries TRBV28 and TRBJ2-4, with D tentatively TRBD1 (6 bases). Germline CDR1 is MDHEN and CDR2 is SYDVKM. CDR3 size: 14 residues. Trimming shortened V by 10 bases and J by 4 bases, and 17 bases separated the two germline ends. This chain's CDR3 is CATMGHFSKNIQYF. CDR3 nucleotide sequence: TGTGCCACTATGGGACATTTCTCTAAAAACATTCAGTACTTC.

The chain couples TRBV30 to TRBJ1-1; a weak D match, TRBD1 (5 bases). This CDR3 spans 13 amino acids. Trimming stripped 5 bases from V and 2 bases from J, with 12 bases between. Germline CDR1 is GTSNPN and CDR2 is SVGIG (reference sequence). This CDR3 is CAWSGELNTEAFF. CDR3 nucleotides: TGTGCCTGGTCGGGGGAGCTCAACACTGAAGCTTTCTTT.

The chain links TRBV19 to TRBJ2-5, with D perhaps matching TRBD2 (7 bases). This CDR3 region has 15 residues. The V end was cut by 8 bases, the J end by 1 base, with 17 bases between. Per germline, CDR1 LNHDA and CDR2 SQIVND (reference sequence). CDR3 DNA: TGTGCCAGTCGAGGGGGGGCGTCCGCCCAAGAGACCCAGTACTTC. Encoded protein: CASRGGASAQETQYF.